Below are 24 T cell receptor beta chains sequenced from a single sample in a study of blood T cell repertoires in COVID-19. The table came from immunoSEQ multiplex PCR; TCRdb's copy has only in-frame clones and leaves some out. The table lists roughly 240,000 clones, almost 85% of them singletons. Source material: peripheral blood. The receptors were gathered from a man aged 45 to 65 with COVID-19, enrolled during active disease.

This chain joins TRBV4-2 and TRBJ2-1; 9 positions agree with TRBD2. The CDR3 sequence is 19 residues long. The V and J ends lost 2 bases and 4 bases, in that order; junction bases with no gene match: 15. Per the germline V gene, CDR1 is LGHNA and CDR2 is YNFKEQ. CDR3 region: CASSQTISAGGGAYNEQFF. The CDR3, as DNA: TGTGCCAGCAGCCAAACCATTTCTGCTGGCGGGGGGGCTTACAATGAGCAGTTCTTC.

This clone came up a few times. Relative to the germline gene, one junction end is altered; a read error may explain this. The rearrangement joins TRBV7-7 to TRBJ2-7; 9 nucleotides agree with TRBD1. This CDR3 spans 13 amino acids. Germline CDR1 SSHAT, CDR2 FNYEAQ (reference sequence). DNA for the CDR3: TGTGCTAGCAGCTTAGGACAGGGGAACGAGCAGTACTTC. Protein: CASSLGQGNEQYF. Using reference TRBV7-7 and TRBJ2-7 for the parts outside the CDR3, the full variable domain is GAGVSQSPRYKVTKRGQDVTLRCDPISSHATLYWYQQALGQGPEFLTYFNYEAQPDKSGLPSDRFSAERPEGSISTLTIQRTEQRDSAMYRCASSLGQGNEQYFGPGTRLTVT.

V usage is TRBV3-1 (or the pseudogene TRBV3-2) and J usage is TRBJ1-2, with 8 nucleotides matching TRBD1. The CDR3 runs 15 residues. Germline loops: CDR1 LGHDT, CDR2 YNNKEL (reference sequence). With 1 base clipped from V and 3 bases from J, the junction kept 4 bases outside the gene matches. CDR3 sequence (DNA): TGTGCCAGCAGCCAAGTAGCAGGGGGCTACTATGGCTACACCTTC. Amino acid sequence: CASSQVAGGYYGYTF.

The V gene is TRBV29-1, the J gene TRBJ1-1; a possible D gene is TRBD1 (5 bases). Germline CDR1 reads SQVTM; CDR2 reads ANQGSEA. The ends were cut back, 4 bases at V and 11 bases at J, with 11 bases in the middle. The CDR3 runs 10 residues. The CDR3 sequence: CSVGGGVAFF. In DNA form, the CDR3 reads TGCAGCGTTGGGGGGGGAGTGGCTTTCTTT.

This sequence joins TRBV13 and TRBJ2-7; D is possibly TRBD2 (5 bases). Germline CDR1 reads PRHDT; CDR2 reads FYEKMQ (reference sequence). The CDR3 runs 15 residues. Trimming pared 6 bases from V and 2 bases from J, leaving 17 bases between. The CDR3 here is CASSPGGRTTYEQYF. CDR3 in DNA: TGTGCCAGCAGTCCCGGAGGACGCACGACCTACGAGCAGTACTTC.

The chain is built from TRBV28 and TRBJ1-2; TRBD1 aligns across 9 bases. The CDR3 is made up of 15 amino acids. V shed 7 bases and J 8 bases; nucleotides not matched to a gene: 14. Per the germline V gene, CDR1 is MDHEN and CDR2 is SYDVKM. DNA of the CDR3: TGTGCCAGCACAGGTGGGGACAGGGTAGGAAAAGGCTACACCTTC. It translates to CASTGGDRVGKGYTF.

The chain carries TRBV18 and TRBJ1-5; 7 bases agree with TRBD1. This CDR3 has 14 amino acids. The germline CDR1 and CDR2 sequences are KGHSH and LQKENI. V was clipped by 3 bases and J by 4 bases; unmatched bases: 3. Here the CDR3 reads CASSPEGANQPQHF. The CDR3 region has the DNA TGTGCCAGCTCACCTGAGGGGGCGAATCAGCCCCAGCATTTT.

The chain combines TRBV4-1 with TRBJ2-7; 9 nucleotides match TRBD1. J lost 2 bases, V lost 3 bases, and 5 bases had no gene match. In germline, CDR1 is MGHRA, CDR2 YSYEKL. The CDR3 loop spans 15 amino acids. Here the CDR3 DNA reads TGCGCCAGCAGCCAGCTCCGGGACAGGGCCTACGAGCAGTACTTC. It encodes CASSQLRDRAYEQYF.

The chain has TRBV2 and TRBJ2-1, with TRBD2 as a possible D gene (5 bases). The CDR3 has 12 residues. Per the germline V gene, CDR1 is SNHLY and CDR2 is FYNNEI. The ends were cut back, 1 base at V and 15 bases at J, with 13 bases in the middle. This chain's CDR3 is CASSEGLTTGFF. In DNA, the CDR3 is TGTGCCAGCAGTGAAGGACTAACAACCGGGTTCTTC.

The CDR3 region is CASRRRGGNNEQFF. The CDR3 nucleotides read TGTGCCAGTAGAAGGAGAGGAGGGAACAATGAGCAGTTCTTC. The chain carries TRBV19 and TRBJ2-1; tentative D call: TRBD2 (6 bases). V lost 6 bases to trimming and J lost 5 bases, with 14 bases between them. CDR3 length equals 14 residues. CDR1 is LNHDA and CDR2 is SQIVND in the germline V gene (reference sequence).

The chain has TRBV27 and TRBJ1-6, with a possible D match to TRBD1 (5 bases). The CDR3 is made up of 16 amino acids. The germline gives CDR1 MNHEY, CDR2 SMNVEV (reference sequence). V was pared by 5 bases and J by 0 bases, with 11 bases between. CDR3 coding DNA: TGTGCCAGCAGTATCAGCGGGGGCTCCTATAATTCACCCCTCCACTTT. Protein product: CASSISGGSYNSPLHF.

V is TRBV6-5 and J is TRBJ1-5, with no clear D. Germline V gene lookup returns CDR1 MNHEY and CDR2 SVGAGI. The CDR3 covers 14 residues. V was trimmed by 5 bases and J by 3 bases, leaving 11 bases between them. CDR3 amino acids: CASSLAAFNQPQHF. CDR3 DNA: TGTGCCAGCAGTCTTGCGGCCTTCAATCAGCCCCAGCATTTT.

The chain links TRBV6-6 to TRBJ2-7; D not resolved. Germline V lookup: CDR1 MNHNY, CDR2 SVGAGI (reference sequence). The length of the CDR3 is 12 residues. Trimming left V 6 bases short and J 3 bases short, with 9 bases between. The CDR3 bases are TGTGCCAGCAGCGATACCAGCTACGAGCAGTACTTC. It translates to CASSDTSYEQYF.

This rearrangement joins TRBV10-3 to TRBJ2-7, with 9 nucleotides matching TRBD1. Germline V lookup: CDR1 ENHRY, CDR2 SYGVKD. Trimming at V came to 2 bases and at J to 7 bases, leaving 6 bases not matched to a gene. The CDR3 spans 14 residues. CDR3 bases: TGTGCCATCAGTGAGCGGGACAGGGAGGGTGAGCAGTACTTC. It translates to CAISERDREGEQYF.

This chain connects TRBV7-2 to TRBJ1-6; 10 bases map to TRBD1. Trimming cost V 7 bases and J 7 bases; bases outside gene matches: 13. Looked up from germline, CDR1 is SGHTA and CDR2 is FQGNSA. The CDR3 loop spans 17 amino acids. CDR3 in amino acids: CASTQAGTGALNSPLHF. The CDR3 DNA is TGTGCCAGCACCCAGGCCGGGACAGGGGCTCTGAATTCACCCCTCCACTTT.

This clone was counted once. The genes are TRBV5-1 and TRBJ1-6; D is unclear. CDR1 is SGHRS, CDR2 YFSETQ, per germline. The length of the CDR3 is 13 residues. Between the trimmed V and J ends, which lost 3 bases and 7 bases, there was a span of 8 bases. This CDR3 reads CASSYDGNSPLHF. Here the CDR3 DNA reads TGCGCCAGCAGCTATGACGGGAATTCACCCCTCCACTTT.

This clone came up once. The rearrangement links TRBV10-3 to TRBJ2-1; 8 bases are shared with TRBD1. Trimming took 6 bases from V and 2 from J; bases not matched to a gene: 6. Germline loops: CDR1 ENHRY, CDR2 SYGVKD. CDR3 length equals 15 residues. CDR3 DNA sequence: TGTGCCATCAGGACAGGGGATAACACCTACAATGAGCAGTTCTTC. This gives the protein CAIRTGDNTYNEQFF.

The chain uses TRBV28 and TRBJ2-5; perhaps TRBD2 as D (7 bases). CDR1 and CDR2 (germline): MDHEN, SYDVKM. V dropped 3 bases and J dropped 3 bases, with 20 bases sitting between them. The CDR3 spans 17 residues. In nucleotides, the CDR3 is TGTGCCAGCAGTTTCAATGGGGGGGGCAAGACGAAAGAGACCCAGTACTTC. As protein: CASSFNGGGKTKETQYF.

This chain connects TRBV30 to TRBJ2-3; 12 positions match TRBD2. Germline values: CDR1 GTSNPN, CDR2 SVGIG (reference sequence). The CDR3 has 18 residues. V trimming: 0 bases; J trimming: 0 bases; junction bases outside the gene matches: 7. In DNA, the CDR3 is TGTGCCTGGAGTGTAGGGCTAGCGGGGGGGCGTAGCACAGATACGCAGTATTTT. As protein: CAWSVGLAGGRSTDTQYF.

The chain recombines TRBV11-2 with TRBJ1-6; weak D call: TRBD1 (5 bases). This CDR3 is built from 19 residues. Germline V gene lookup returns CDR1 SGHAT and CDR2 FQNNGV. V gave up 0 bases and J gave up 5 bases, with 20 bases separating them. The CDR3 protein is CASSLEVNSGMMNNSPLHF. The CDR3 nucleotides read TGTGCCAGCAGCTTAGAGGTTAATTCAGGGATGATGAATAATTCACCCCTCCACTTT.

Comment on this clone: No conserved phenylalanine or tryptophan ends this CDR3, so it is likely a read error. The DNA is omitted, as the CDR3 cannot be located on it reliably, and the CDR3 follows TCRdb's listing. The chain's CDR3 is CASSSSRDRGRLSPTY. The chain combines TRBV13 with TRBJ2-7; the tabulated D call, TRBD1, remains unverified against the DNA. Looked up from germline, CDR1 is PRHDT and CDR2 is FYEKMQ (reference sequence). The CDR3 extends over 16 residues, inclusive of both ends.

This chain joins TRBV7-6 and TRBJ2-1; 16 nucleotides match TRBD2. The CDR3 totals 19 residues. Germline values: CDR1 SGHVS, CDR2 FNYEAQ. Trimming at V came to 2 bases and at J to 9 bases, leaving 13 bases not matched to a gene. As DNA, the CDR3 is TGTGCCAGCAGCTTACTAGGTCCTGCGGGACTAGCGGGGGGGGGTGAGCAGTTCTTC. It codes for CASSLLGPAGLAGGGEQFF.

Comments on this clone: An end of the junction does not agree with germline; a read error may underlie this. V and J are TRBV30 and TRBJ2-7; 7 bases are shared with TRBD1. Per germline, CDR1 GTSNPN and CDR2 SVGIG (reference sequence). The CDR3 is made up of 10 amino acids. The CDR3 nucleotides are TGTGCCTGGAGTGGACAGGGTACCTTCTTC. Translated: CAWSGQGTFF.

The chain recombines TRBV2 with TRBJ2-3; maybe TRBD1 (6 bases). The CDR3 runs 16 residues. Germline CDR1 SNHLY, CDR2 FYNNEI. V was cut by 3 bases and J by 3 bases, with 16 bases left in between. The DNA of the CDR3 is TGTGCCAGCAGTGATTCTTGGACAGAAATTACAGATACGCAGTATTTT. This gives the protein CASSDSWTEITDTQYF.